The present entry profiles one T cell receptor beta chain with its context. Full-length variable regions came from constant-region reverse primers plus semi-nested Nested Universal Primer A PCR. TCRdb reanalysed the 5' RACE reads using MiXCR and keeps one entry per CDR3 protein. The table includes about 50,000 distinct CDR3 sequences, around 28% detected once. V gave up 6 bases and J gave up 2 bases, with 10 bases separating them. Germline V lookup: CDR1 SGHTA, CDR2 FQGNSA. The CDR3 spans 13 residues. The clonotype comes from a female donor with breast cancer. The sample was naive CD4+ T cells sorted from blood. The subset denotes: naive CD4+ T cells, CD4+CD45RA+CD25-. The V gene is TRBV7-2, the J gene TRBJ1-1; D is ambiguous. CDR3 in DNA: TGTGCCAGCAGTCGAAGGGTAAACACTGAAGCTTTCTTT. Protein: CASSRRVNTEAFF.